Ten or more counts support the clone carrying this TCR beta chain. Its antigen remains unidentified. The data were taken from a study of CD8+CD57+ T cells in acquired aplastic anemia. Study information: Recorded DNA amounts for sorted CD4+ and CD8+ cells had an average of approximately 3 ug. Healthy donor sequencing depth: approximately 9.9 million CD4+, approximately 11 million CD8+ reads.

For CDR3 and TCR beta VDJ profiling, genomic DNA was the template used. Each CDR3 protein is one row after TCRdb ran MiXCR on the reads. The sample includes approximately 160,000 distinct CDR3 sequences, around 45% of them seen just once. The study's findings and limits: Between patients and controls, CD8+ Simpson's diversity did not vary significantly. It was found that about 31 CD8+ CDR3 sequences were shared between patients and controls.

The receptor was derived from a human donor in good health. The sample comprised sorted CD4+, CD8+, or CD8+CD57+ T cells (not recorded which) from PBMCs.

CDR3 sequence (DNA): TGTGCCAGCAGCTTAGTCGCAGGGGGTAACTACGAGCAGTACTTC. Encoded protein: CASSLVAGGNYEQYF. The chain carries TRBV7-9 and TRBJ2-7; 7 positions match TRBD1. J was trimmed by 3 bases and V by 1 base; bases with no gene match: 6. The germline V gene encodes CDR1 SEHNR and CDR2 FQNEAQ (reference sequence). CDR3 length: 15 amino acids.